Sequencing of this TCR beta chain was carried out in a study of T cell responses to AZD1222 COVID-19 vaccine. Data came from immunoSEQ multiplex PCR; TCRdb stores just in-frame clones and leaves some out. The sample records about 140,000 clones, 80% to 95% being singletons. Trimming took 5 bases from V and 6 from J, leaving 9 bases between them. Germline V lookup: CDR1 LNHNV, CDR2 YYDKDF (reference sequence). This CDR3 is built from 12 residues. This TCR came from an adult who received the AZD1222 COVID-19 vaccine. The chain couples TRBV15 to TRBJ2-3; D ambiguous. This sample comprised peripheral blood, obtained 28 days after the second AZD1222 dose. CDR3 in amino acids: CATSSLGDTQYF. CDR3 bases: TGTGCCACCAGCTCTTTAGGGGATACGCAGTATTTT. The whole variable domain, filled in from reference TRBV15 and TRBJ2-3, reads DAMVIQNPRYQVTQFGKPVTLSCSQTLNHNVMYWYQQKSSQAPKLLFHYYDKDFNNEADTPDNFQSRRPNTSFCFLDIRSPGLGDTAMYLCATSSLGDTQYFGPGTRLTVL.